Included here is one TCR beta chain sequence, with context. Its target antigen remains unknown. Base qualities are not recorded, but no much larger clone differs from it by a single base. TCR CDR3 regions were amplified from genomic DNA by multiplex PCR using the deep immunoSEQ assay. Genomic DNA extracted from each cell subset was distributed evenly over all wells of several immunoSEQ 96-well plates, and each plate served as one replicate. Each replicate PCR for unsorted PBMC received 300 to 350 ng genomic DNA, equal to around 30,000 T cell genomes. Unsorted PBMC genomic DNA was sequenced across ten immunoSEQ deep assay plates. Purified libraries were measured with a Qubit 3.0 fluorometer, size-checked on a Bioanalyzer 2100, and measured again with the KAPA Library Quantification kit. A separate single-read 150-cycle Illumina NextSeq 550 flow cell was used to sequence each immunoSEQ 96-well plate. Per the original workflow: Because only junctional sequences without quality scores were contained in the immunoSEQ output, filtering matching that applied to full-length reads could not be performed. To assign V/J genes and CDR3, sequences were annotated against IMGT germline references using PyIR, a Python wrapper for IgBLAST v1.9. Reads with weak V/J assignments (E-value above 1e-6), missing CDR3, stop codons, out-of-frame junctions, or ambiguous translated residues were removed. A V3J clonotype was defined by an identical inferred V gene, J gene, and CDR3 amino acid sequence. Percentage overlap between repertoires was calculated by dividing the number of shared unique clonotypes by the size of the smaller repertoire. RTK rarefaction, the Chao1 estimator, and Recon v2.1 estimates of unobserved clonotypes were used to assess repertoire richness. Here the immuneACCESS table is served through TCRdb, limited to in-frame sequences with V and J called. Missing clones are a known gap in these copies; in checked studies unresolved V genes cover under half, and the rest lacks a known reason. The DNA was the basis for D and trimming; V, J and clone size are from that table. The sample contains about 490,000 clones, over 65% of them found a single time. Of the sample, 10% to 15% is held by the ten largest clones.

This record belongs to a study of shared clonotypes between healthy human individuals (dated by TCRdb to between 2020 and 2021). Notes on the research overall: The cohort comprised a couple of women and three men aged 18 to 49 years. To estimate repertoire size and how much clonotypes are shared between individuals, the study performed deep sequencing of blood TCR repertoires from a handful of healthy adults. To increase sequencing depth and limit assay-specific biases, TCR repertoire library preparation and sequencing were carried out by different laboratories using diverse techniques. Each donor's leukapheresis produced roughly between roughly 0.85 and 10 billion PBMCs.

The donors were healthy, HIV-negative adults with no recently reported acute infections or vaccinations. Every donor was a Caucasian adult living in Nashville, Tennessee, USA. For unsorted samples, about 90 million PBMCs were counted, and genomic DNA was extracted using the QIAamp DNA Blood Mini kit. Blood was obtained by leukapheresis, after which PBMCs were separated by Ficoll-Histopaque density gradient centrifugation and cryopreserved in liquid nitrogen vapor phase. The germline V gene sets CDR1 to WSHSY and CDR2 to SAAADI. The CDR3 measures 15 amino acids from cysteine to phenylalanine. The retained sequence is limited to the CDR3, 45 bases, with the frame set at the first base. Trimmed from V: 0 bases; trimmed from J: 11 bases; junction bases lacking a gene match: 9. The research as a whole found: The genetic and exposure-history diversity represented was limited by the small number of donors. Sampling was limited to blood, and TCR repertoires in tissue likely differ from TCR repertoires in blood. Based on pairwise subsampling, the degree of clonotype sharing among donors was expected to be affected by sequencing depth.

The V gene is TRBV10-2 and the J gene is TRBJ1-2, with 10 junctional bases fitting TRBD1. The receptor was isolated from a woman aged 40 to 49 in good health. Some clones in this sample may be carry-over from other donors' samples. Sequenced sample: PBMCs. The CDR3 region has the sequence CASSESWDRGVEYTF. The sequence in DNA is TGCGCCAGCAGTGAGTCTTGGGACAGGGGAGTGGAGTACACCTTC.